The 14 T cell receptor beta chains below were found in one sample sequenced in a study of blood T cell repertoires in COVID-19. The table came from immunoSEQ multiplex PCR; TCRdb's copy has only in-frame clones and leaves some out. The profile shows more than 90,000 clones, under 85% of them singletons. What was sequenced was peripheral blood. The receptors stem from a human donor in a cohort sampled during active COVID-19.

The CDR3 protein is CASSDPGTGVTQYF. CDR3 coding DNA: TGTGCCAGCAGTGACCCGGGGACAGGGGTGACCCAGTACTTC. The V call is TRBV6-4, the J call TRBJ2-5, with 10 nucleotides matching TRBD1. Germline assignment: CDR1 MRHNA and CDR2 SNTAGT. With V trimmed by 2 bases and J by 7 bases, 4 bases remained unmatched. This CDR3 is built from 14 residues.

This chain links TRBV5-4 with TRBJ2-4; the match to TRBD2 covers 8 bases. The germline V gene has CDR1 SGHNT and CDR2 YYREEE (reference sequence). V lost 4 bases, J lost 0 bases, and 6 bases stayed unmatched. The CDR3 consists of 16 residues. The CDR3 protein is CASSPSGGLAKNIQYF. CDR3 nucleotides: TGTGCCAGCAGCCCATCGGGGGGGTTAGCCAAAAACATTCAGTACTTC.

This clone was picked up a small number of times. The chain is built from TRBV9 and TRBJ1-1; perhaps TRBD1 as D (6 bases). The length of the CDR3 is 14 residues. Per germline, CDR1 SGDLS and CDR2 YYNGEE. V shed 0 bases and J shed 5 bases, with 11 bases lying between them. CDR3 in DNA: TGTGCCAGCAGCGTAGACCCAACAGGGACTGAAGCTTTCTTT. Translation: CASSVDPTGTEAFF.

The CDR3 loop reads CATSTAGERVGDTQYF. CDR3 bases: TGTGCCACCAGTACGGCGGGAGAGAGAGTAGGAGATACGCAGTATTTT. The V gene is TRBV24-1, the J gene TRBJ2-3; 7 nucleotides line up with TRBD2. This CDR3 has 16 amino acids. Germline-derived CDR1 and CDR2 are KGHDR and SFDVKD. V shed 6 bases, J shed 5 bases, and the junction held 13 bases outside the gene matches.

The rearrangement uses TRBV18 and TRBJ2-5, with D unresolved. Germline lookup yields CDR1 KGHSH and CDR2 LQKENI. This CDR3 has 13 residues. The V gene lost 2 bases and the J gene lost 1 base, with 5 bases spanning the gap. The CDR3 DNA sequence: TGTGCCAGCTCACCAGTATCCCAAGAGACCCAGTACTTC. Amino acid sequence: CASSPVSQETQYF.

The chain uses TRBV29-1 and TRBJ2-7; 7 bases agree with TRBD2. V lost 4 bases to trimming and J lost 7 bases; unmatched junction nucleotides: 7. The CDR3 is 12 residues long. Germline lookup yields CDR1 SQVTM and CDR2 ANQGSEA. CDR3 loop: CSVGSGEWEQYF. CDR3 coding DNA: TGCAGCGTTGGCAGCGGGGAATGGGAGCAGTACTTC.

The chain employs TRBV7-2 and TRBJ2-2; tentative D call: TRBD1 (6 bases). The CDR3 length is 14 residues. Trimming pared 5 bases from V and 6 bases from J, leaving 13 bases between. The V gene's germline CDR1 is SGHTA and CDR2 FQGNSA. The DNA of the CDR3 is TGTGCCAGCAGCCAGGGGCCCGTATCCGGGGAGCTGTTTTTT. Translation gives CASSQGPVSGELFF.

The rearrangement links TRBV6-1 to TRBJ1-6; tentative D call: TRBD1 (5 bases). In germline, CDR1 is MNHNS, CDR2 SASEGT. This CDR3 comprises 16 residues. Trimming left V 1 base short and J 7 bases short, with 14 bases between. The CDR3, as DNA: TGTGCCAGCAGTGAAGAACAGGCAGTCACAAATTCACCCCTCCACTTT. Amino acids: CASSEEQAVTNSPLHF.

The chain has TRBV19 and TRBJ2-5; D is possibly TRBD2 (5 bases). From germline, CDR1 is LNHDA and CDR2 SQIVND (reference sequence). V was cut by 2 bases and J by 2 bases, with 15 bases left in between. The CDR3 length is 16 residues. As DNA, the CDR3 is TGTGCCAGTAGTATATATCGGGGATCCCCACAAGAGACCCAGTACTTC. Translating gives CASSIYRGSPQETQYF.

This CDR3 is CASRGGKGQYTEAFF. The CDR3 DNA is TGTGCCAGCAGAGGAGGCAAGGGACAGTACACTGAAGCTTTCTTT. The chain employs TRBV25-1 and TRBJ1-1, with 7 bases lining up with TRBD1. V lost 6 bases and J lost 3; bases outside the gene matches: 10. Germline CDR1 and CDR2: MGHDK and SYGVNS. This CDR3 is 15 amino acids long.

The V and J genes are TRBV29-1 and TRBJ2-4; no clear D. The CDR3 runs 13 residues. Trimming pared 5 bases from V and 3 bases from J, leaving 11 bases between. CDR1 and CDR2 from the germline V gene are SQVTM and ANQGSEA. CDR3 sequence: CSVRHPVKNIQYF. The CDR3 DNA is TGCAGCGTTCGACATCCAGTCAAAAACATTCAGTACTTC.

The chain links TRBV13 to TRBJ2-5; tentatively, D is TRBD1 (5 bases). The germline V and J ends were trimmed by 5 bases and 1 base, with 11 bases remaining between them. The CDR3 is 14 amino acids. Per the germline V gene, CDR1 is PRHDT and CDR2 is FYEKMQ (reference sequence). The CDR3 loop is CASSIRQPQETQYF. CDR3 bases: TGTGCCAGCAGCATAAGACAGCCCCAAGAGACCCAGTACTTC.

The chain carries TRBV6-5 and TRBJ1-1, with D perhaps matching TRBD1 (6 bases). From germline, CDR1 is MNHEY and CDR2 SVGAGI. The V and J ends lost 6 bases and 11 bases respectively, with 19 bases between them. The CDR3 extends over 13 amino acids. CDR3 sequence: CASRPSPGQRAFF. The CDR3 region has the DNA TGTGCCAGCAGGCCCTCCCCCGGACAGAGGGCTTTCTTT.

DNA of the CDR3: TGTGCCAGTAGTGAACAGGGGGAAGGATACGAGCAGTACTTC. Its protein product is CASSEQGEGYEQYF. The chain carries TRBV19 and TRBJ2-7, with 8 bases fitting TRBD1. V lost 5 bases to trimming and J lost 4 bases; unmatched junction nucleotides: 7. The CDR3 runs 14 residues. The V gene's germline CDR1 is LNHDA and CDR2 SQIVND (reference sequence).